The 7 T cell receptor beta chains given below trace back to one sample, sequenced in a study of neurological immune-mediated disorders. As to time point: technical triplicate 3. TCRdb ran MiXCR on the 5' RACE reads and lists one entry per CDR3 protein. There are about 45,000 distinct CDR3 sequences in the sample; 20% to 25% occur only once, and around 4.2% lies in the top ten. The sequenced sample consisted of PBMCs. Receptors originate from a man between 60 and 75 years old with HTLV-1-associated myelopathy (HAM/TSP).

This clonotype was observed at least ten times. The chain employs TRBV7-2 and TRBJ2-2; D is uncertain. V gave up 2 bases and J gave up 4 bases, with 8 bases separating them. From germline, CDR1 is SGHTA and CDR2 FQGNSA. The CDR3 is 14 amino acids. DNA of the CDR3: TGTGCCAGCAGCTTATCTGGTCCCACCGGGGAGCTGTTTTTT. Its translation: CASSLSGPTGELFF.

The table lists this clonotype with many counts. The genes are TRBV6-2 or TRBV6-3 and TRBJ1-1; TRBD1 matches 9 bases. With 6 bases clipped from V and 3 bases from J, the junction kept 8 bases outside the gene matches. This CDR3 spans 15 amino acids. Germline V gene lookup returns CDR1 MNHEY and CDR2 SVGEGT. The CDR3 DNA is TGTGCCAGCAGCCTCAAGGGACAGGGCTACACTGAAGCTTTCTTT. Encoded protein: CASSLKGQGYTEAFF.

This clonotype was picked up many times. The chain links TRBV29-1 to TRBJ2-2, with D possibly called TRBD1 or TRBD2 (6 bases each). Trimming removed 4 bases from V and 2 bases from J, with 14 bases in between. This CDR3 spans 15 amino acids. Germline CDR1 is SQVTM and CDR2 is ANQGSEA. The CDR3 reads CSVGRGQANTGELFF. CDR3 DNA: TGCAGCGTTGGCCGGGGGCAGGCAAACACCGGGGAGCTGTTTTTT.

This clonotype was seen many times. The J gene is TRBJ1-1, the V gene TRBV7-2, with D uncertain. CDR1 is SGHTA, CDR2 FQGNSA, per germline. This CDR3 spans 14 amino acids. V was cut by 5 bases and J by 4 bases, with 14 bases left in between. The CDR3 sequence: CASSQKKAGTEAFF. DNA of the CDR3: TGTGCCAGCAGCCAGAAGAAGGCGGGCACTGAAGCTTTCTTT.

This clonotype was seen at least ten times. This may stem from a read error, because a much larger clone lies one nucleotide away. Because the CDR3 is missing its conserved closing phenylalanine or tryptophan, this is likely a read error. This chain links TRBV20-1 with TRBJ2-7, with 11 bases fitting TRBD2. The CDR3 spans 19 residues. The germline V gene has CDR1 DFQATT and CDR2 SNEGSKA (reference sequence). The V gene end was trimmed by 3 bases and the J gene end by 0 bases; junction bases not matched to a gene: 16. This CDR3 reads CSASRGGTSGPRTSYEQYL. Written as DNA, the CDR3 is TGCAGTGCTAGCCGTGGGGGGACTAGCGGCCCCCGGACCTCCTACGAGCAGTACCTC.

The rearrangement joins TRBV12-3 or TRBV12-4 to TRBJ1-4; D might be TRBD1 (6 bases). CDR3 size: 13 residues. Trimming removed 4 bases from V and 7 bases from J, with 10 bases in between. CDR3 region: CASSSRDTEKLFF. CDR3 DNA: TGTGCCAGCAGTTCTCGGGACACTGAAAAACTGTTTTTT.

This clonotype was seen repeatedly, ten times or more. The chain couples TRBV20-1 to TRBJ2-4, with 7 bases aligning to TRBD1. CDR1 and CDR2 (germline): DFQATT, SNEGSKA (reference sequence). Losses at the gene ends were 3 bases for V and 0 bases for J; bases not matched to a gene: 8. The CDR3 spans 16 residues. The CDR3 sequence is CSASPPTGIAKNIQYF. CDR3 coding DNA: TGCAGTGCTAGTCCCCCGACAGGGATAGCCAAAAACATTCAGTACTTC.